Listed below are T cell receptor beta chains from one sample, sequenced in a study of graft-versus-host responses after intestinal transplantation. Using immunoSEQ multiplex PCR, the repertoire was profiled, and TCRdb retains in-frame clones only, with some absent. Counted here are about 93,000 clones, about 93% occurring once; the ten biggest clones make up roughly 0.5%. Their antigens remain unidentified. The source material was unstimulated CD8+ T cells sorted from spleen or lymph node cells, sampled before intestinal transplant. These receptors were obtained from a human donor who received an intestinal transplant. The CDR3 runs from the conserved cysteine through the conserved F or W. D genes are given only for firm matches. Clone size is shown for a subset of rows, as once, few, many or a class of expanded clone.

clone_size	v_call	d_call	j_call	cdr3_nt	cdr3_aa
.	TRBV19	.	TRBJ1-5	TGTGCCAGTAGTATGGGGGCTCAGCCCCAGCATTTT	CASSMGAQPQHF
.	TRBV19	TRBD2	TRBJ2-7	TGTGCCAGTAGCCTTATAGCGGGAGGGCCGGGCGAGCAGTACTTC	CASSLIAGGPGEQYF
.	TRBV4-1	.	TRBJ2-1	TGCGCCAGCAGCCTCCACGGCGGGGCTCCTTACAATGAGCAGTTCTTC	CASSLHGGAPYNEQFF
.	TRBV14	TRBD2	TRBJ2-7	TGTGCCAGCAGCCGCCGGACTAGCGGCCCCTACGAGCAGTACTTC	CASSRRTSGPYEQYF
.	TRBV30	.	TRBJ2-7	TGTGCCTGGAGTGCGGACTCCTTCTACGAGCAGTACTTC	CAWSADSFYEQYF
.	TRBV6-1	.	TRBJ1-2	TGTGCCAGCAGAACAGGGTCGGCGTACTATGGCTACACCTTC	CASRTGSAYYGYTF
.	TRBV27	TRBD2	TRBJ2-1	TGTGCCAGCAGTCCGGAAGAAGCGGGAGGGTACAATGAGCAGTTCTTC	CASSPEEAGGYNEQFF
.	TRBV5-4	.	TRBJ1-2	TGTGCCAGCAGCTTGGCAGACTCCTATGGCTACACCTTC	CASSLADSYGYTF
.	TRBV4-3	.	TRBJ1-1	TGCGCCAGCAGCCAAGCGAAAACAGGGCGGTCTTTCTTT	CASSQAKTGRSFF
.	TRBV19	.	TRBJ1-1	TGTGCCAGTAGTATCATGACAGGAGAGACTGAAGCTTTCTTT	CASSIMTGETEAFF
.	TRBV5-6	.	TRBJ2-7	TGTGCCAGCAGCTTGAAGGCAGGGTACGAGCAGTACTTC	CASSLKAGYEQYF
.	TRBV11-2	.	TRBJ1-2	TGTGCCAGCAGCACCCTGCCGGGCAGGGCCTATGGCTACACCTTC	CASSTLPGRAYGYTF
.	TRBV30	TRBD2	TRBJ2-3	TGTGCCTGGAGTGTTGCGGGAGGCACAGATACGCAGTATTTT	CAWSVAGGTDTQYF
once	TRBV9	TRBD1	TRBJ1-1	TGTGCCAGCAGCGTTTCAGGGGGCTGGACTGAAGCTTTCTTT	CASSVSGGWTEAFF
.	TRBV11-3	TRBD1	TRBJ2-7	TGTGCCAGCCGGGACAGGTTCTACGAGCAGTACTTC	CASRDRFYEQYF
.	TRBV5-5	.	TRBJ2-7	TGTGCCAGCAGCTTGGCCGGAGCGGTTTCCTACGAGCAGTACTTC	CASSLAGAVSYEQYF
.	TRBV19	TRBD2	TRBJ2-7	TGTGCCAGTAGGTATTGGGGGGGTTCCCACGAGCAGTACTTC	CASRYWGGSHEQYF
once	TRBV13	.	TRBJ2-7	TGTGCCAGCAGCGCCTCTCCGGACAGTGGCGAGCAGTACTTC	CASSASPDSGEQYF
.	TRBV2	.	TRBJ2-3	TGTGCCAGCTTGGGATCTAAAACGGGGACAGATACGCAGTATTTT	CASLGSKTGTDTQYF
.	TRBV13	TRBD2	TRBJ2-7	TGTGCCAGCAGTATGGGACTAGCGGGGGGATACGAGCAGTACTTC	CASSMGLAGGYEQYF
.	TRBV6-4	.	TRBJ2-3	TGTGCCAGCAGTGACTCTGGCGGAGGGGGCACAGATACGCAGTATTTT	CASSDSGGGGTDTQYF